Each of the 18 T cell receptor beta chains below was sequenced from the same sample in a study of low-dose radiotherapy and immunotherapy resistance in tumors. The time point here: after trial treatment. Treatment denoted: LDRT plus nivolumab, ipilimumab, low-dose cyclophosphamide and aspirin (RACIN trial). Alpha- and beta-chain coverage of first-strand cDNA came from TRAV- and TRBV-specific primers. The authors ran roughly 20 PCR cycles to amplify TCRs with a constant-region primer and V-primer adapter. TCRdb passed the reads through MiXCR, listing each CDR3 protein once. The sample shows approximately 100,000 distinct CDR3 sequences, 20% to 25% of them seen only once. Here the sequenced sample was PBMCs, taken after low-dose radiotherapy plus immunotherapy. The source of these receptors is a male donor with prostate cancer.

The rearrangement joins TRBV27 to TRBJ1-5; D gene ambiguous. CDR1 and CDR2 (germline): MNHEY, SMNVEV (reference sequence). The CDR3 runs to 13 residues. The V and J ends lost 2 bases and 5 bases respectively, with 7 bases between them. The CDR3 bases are TGTGCCAGCAGTTTAGCCTACCATCAGCCCCAGCATTTT. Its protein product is CASSLAYHQPQHF.

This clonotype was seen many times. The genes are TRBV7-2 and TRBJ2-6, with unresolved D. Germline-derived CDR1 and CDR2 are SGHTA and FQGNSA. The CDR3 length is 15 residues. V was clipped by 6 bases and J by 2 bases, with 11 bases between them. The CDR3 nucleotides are TGTGCCAGCAGTCTAAGTTGGGCTGGGGCCAACGTCCTGACTTTC. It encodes CASSLSWAGANVLTF. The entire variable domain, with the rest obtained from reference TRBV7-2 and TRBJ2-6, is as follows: GAGVSQSPSNKVTEKGKDVELRCDPISGHTALYWYRQSLGQGLEFLIYFQGNSAPDKSGLPSDRFSAERTGGSVSTLTIQRTQQEDSAVYLCASSLSWAGANVLTFGAGSRLTVL.

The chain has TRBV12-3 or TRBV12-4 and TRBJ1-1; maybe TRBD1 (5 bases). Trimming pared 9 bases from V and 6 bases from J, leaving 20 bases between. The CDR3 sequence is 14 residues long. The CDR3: CARRAGQGFAEAFF. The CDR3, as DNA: TGTGCCAGAAGAGCGGGGCAGGGATTTGCTGAAGCTTTCTTT.

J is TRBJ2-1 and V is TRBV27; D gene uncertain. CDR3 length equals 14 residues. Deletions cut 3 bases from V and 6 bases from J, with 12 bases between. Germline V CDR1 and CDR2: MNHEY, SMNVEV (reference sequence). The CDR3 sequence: CASSFGLSANEQFF. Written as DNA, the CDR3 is TGTGCCAGCAGTTTTGGTCTGTCGGCCAATGAGCAGTTCTTC.

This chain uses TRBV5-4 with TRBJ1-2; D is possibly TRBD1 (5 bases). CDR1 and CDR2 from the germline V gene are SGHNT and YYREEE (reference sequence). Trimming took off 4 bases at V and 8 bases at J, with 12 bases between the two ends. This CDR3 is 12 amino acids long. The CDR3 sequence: CASSRDLGGYTF. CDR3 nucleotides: TGTGCCAGCAGCCGGGACTTGGGGGGCTACACCTTC.

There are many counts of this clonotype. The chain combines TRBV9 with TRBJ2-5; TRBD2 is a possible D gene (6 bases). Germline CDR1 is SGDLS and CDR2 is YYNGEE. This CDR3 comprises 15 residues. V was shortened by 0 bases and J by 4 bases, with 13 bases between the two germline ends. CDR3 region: CASSVDSGAGETQYF. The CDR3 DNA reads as TGTGCCAGCAGCGTAGATTCGGGAGCGGGAGAGACCCAGTACTTC.

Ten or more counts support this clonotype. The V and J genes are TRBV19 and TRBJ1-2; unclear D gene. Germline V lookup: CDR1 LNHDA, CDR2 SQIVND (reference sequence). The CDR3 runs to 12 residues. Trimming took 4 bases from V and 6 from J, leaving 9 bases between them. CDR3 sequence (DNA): TGTGCCAGTAGTAGGTGGCAGGATGGCTACACCTTC. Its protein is CASSRWQDGYTF.

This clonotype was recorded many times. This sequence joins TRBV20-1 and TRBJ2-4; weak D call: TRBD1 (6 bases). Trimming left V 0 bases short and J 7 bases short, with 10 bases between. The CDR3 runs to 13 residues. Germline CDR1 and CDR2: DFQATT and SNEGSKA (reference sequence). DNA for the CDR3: TGCAGTGCTAGAGATGAAAGGGGGAACATTCAGTACTTC. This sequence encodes CSARDERGNIQYF.

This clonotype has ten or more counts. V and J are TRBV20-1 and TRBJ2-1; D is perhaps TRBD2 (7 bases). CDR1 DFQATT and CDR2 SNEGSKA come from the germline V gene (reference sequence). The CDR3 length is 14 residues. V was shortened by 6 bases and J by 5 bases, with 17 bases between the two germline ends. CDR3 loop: CSAPGGLDHNEQFF. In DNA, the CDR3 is TGCAGTGCCCCCGGGGGGCTAGACCACAATGAGCAGTTCTTC.

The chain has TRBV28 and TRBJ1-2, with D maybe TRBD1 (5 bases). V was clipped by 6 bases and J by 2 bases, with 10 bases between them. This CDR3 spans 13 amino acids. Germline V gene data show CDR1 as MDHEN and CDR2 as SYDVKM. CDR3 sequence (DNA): TGTGCCAGCAGCGGGGCCGACAACTATGGCTACACCTTC. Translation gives CASSGADNYGYTF.

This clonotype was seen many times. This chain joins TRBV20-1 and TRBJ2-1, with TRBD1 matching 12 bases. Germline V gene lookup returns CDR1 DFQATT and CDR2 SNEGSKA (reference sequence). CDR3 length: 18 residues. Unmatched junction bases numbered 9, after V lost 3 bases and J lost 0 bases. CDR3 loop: CSARGQGAITGSYNEQFF. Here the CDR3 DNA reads TGCAGTGCTAGGGGACAGGGGGCCATTACGGGCTCCTACAATGAGCAGTTCTTC.

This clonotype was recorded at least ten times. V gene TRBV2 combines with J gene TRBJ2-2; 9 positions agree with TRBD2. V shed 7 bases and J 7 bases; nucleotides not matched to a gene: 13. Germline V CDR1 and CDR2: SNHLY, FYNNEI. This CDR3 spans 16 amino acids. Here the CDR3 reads CASTKLAGGLGGELFF. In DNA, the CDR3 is TGTGCCAGCACCAAGCTGGCGGGGGGGCTTGGCGGGGAGCTGTTTTTT.

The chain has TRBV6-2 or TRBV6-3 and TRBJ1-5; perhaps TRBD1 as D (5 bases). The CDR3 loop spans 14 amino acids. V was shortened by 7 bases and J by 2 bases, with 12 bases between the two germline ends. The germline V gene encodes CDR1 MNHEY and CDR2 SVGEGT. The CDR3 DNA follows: TGTGCCAGCATGAGGGGCTTCGGCAATCAGCCCCAGCATTTT. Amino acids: CASMRGFGNQPQHF.

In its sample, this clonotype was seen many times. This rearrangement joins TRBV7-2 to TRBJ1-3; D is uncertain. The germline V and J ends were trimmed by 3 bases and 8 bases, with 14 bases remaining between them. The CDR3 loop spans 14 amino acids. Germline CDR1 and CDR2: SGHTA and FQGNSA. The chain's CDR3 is CASSFPTGLDTIYF. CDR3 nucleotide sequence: TGTGCCAGCAGCTTCCCCACGGGTTTGGACACCATATATTTT.

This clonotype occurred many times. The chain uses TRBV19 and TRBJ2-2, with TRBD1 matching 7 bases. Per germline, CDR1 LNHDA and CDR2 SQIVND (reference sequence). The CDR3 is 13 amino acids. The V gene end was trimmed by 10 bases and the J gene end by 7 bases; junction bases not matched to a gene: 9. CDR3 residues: CATRTGFGGELFF. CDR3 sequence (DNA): TGTGCCACACGGACAGGTTTCGGCGGGGAGCTGTTTTTT. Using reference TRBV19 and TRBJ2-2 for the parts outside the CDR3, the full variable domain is DGGITQSPKYLFRKEGQNVTLSCEQNLNHDAMYWYRQDPGQGLRLIYYSQIVNDFQKGDIAEGYSVSREKKESFPLTVTSAQKNPTAFYLCATRTGFGGELFFGEGSRLTVL.

CDR3 DNA: TGCACCAGCAGCCAAGAGATAGCTAGCGGGGTAGGGGAGACCCAGTACTTC. This translates into CTSSQEIASGVGETQYF. This rearrangement joins TRBV1 to TRBJ2-5; whether TRBD2, the table's D call, matches the DNA was not checked. TRBV1 is marked as a pseudogene. There are 17 residues in the CDR3.

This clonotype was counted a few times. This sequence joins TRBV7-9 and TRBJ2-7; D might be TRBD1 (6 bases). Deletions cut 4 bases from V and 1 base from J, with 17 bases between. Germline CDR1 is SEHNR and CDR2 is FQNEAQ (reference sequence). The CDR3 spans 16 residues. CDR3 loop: CASSWKTGTPSYEQYF. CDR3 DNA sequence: TGTGCCAGCAGCTGGAAGACCGGGACACCTTCCTACGAGCAGTACTTC.

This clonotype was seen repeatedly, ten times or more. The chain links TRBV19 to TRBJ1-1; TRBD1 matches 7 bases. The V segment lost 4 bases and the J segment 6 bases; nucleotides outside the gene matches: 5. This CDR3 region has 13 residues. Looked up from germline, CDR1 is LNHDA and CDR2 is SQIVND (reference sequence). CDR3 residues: CASSKVRGAEAFF. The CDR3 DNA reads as TGTGCCAGTAGTAAAGTCAGGGGGGCTGAAGCTTTCTTT.